Listed below are T cell receptor beta chains from one sample, sequenced in a study of cytomegalovirus exposure and HLA in healthy donors. Some clones are missing from TCRdb's copy, which holds only in-frame ones; the method was immunoSEQ multiplex PCR. The sample shows about 93,000 clones, approximately 83% of them seen only once. What was sequenced was PBMCs. Source of these receptors: a man over 45 in good health and CMV-seronegative. CDR3s include the opening cysteine and the closing phenylalanine or tryptophan.

v_gene	len	CDR3aa
TRBV6-5	14	CASSSPGQAKRAFF
TRBV27	14	CASSVTGGWYGYTF
TRBV13	13	CASSSTGDNEQFF
TRBV18	19	CASSPLSPLHVSGYTEAFF
TRBV7-2	15	CASSPTSGTGGGYTF
TRBV5-1	16	CASSLAGTGAYNEQFF
TRBV4-1	14	CASSSLGAGQPQHF
TRBV6-1	16	CASSDPARVYTGELFF
TRBV5-4	15	CASSLGPLHNSPLHF
TRBV29-1	14	CSVDQREGRETQYF
TRBV5-1	13	CASSLAEGRGYTF
TRBV27	14	CASSSGAQRTEAFF
TRBV5-1	14	CASSSTGLATEAFF
TRBV9	17	CASSVSPGLGKAGELFF
TRBV11-2	15	CASSSLGSGHYEQYF
TRBV10-2	17	CASSETAGTSGTDTQYF
TRBV27	16	CASSLTGTASSYEQYF
TRBV9	13	CASSVGAGREQYF
TRBV2	13	CATAQGANQPQHF
TRBV7-2	15	CASSLVAGLYNEQFF
TRBV7-9	14	CASSMQGSNEKLFF
TRBV2	12	CASSEEIQREFF
TRBV6-5	14	CASSSTGNTGELFF
TRBV15	16	CATSRGGGGGENTQYF
TRBV9	16	CASSVVGSGSTDTQYF
TRBV5-8	15	CASSLGSRLDYEQYF
TRBV5-4	17	CASSLGQDRGRNNEQFF
TRBV12-5	15	CASGPEKDSSYEQYF
TRBV19	15	CASKPLDRVIGELFF
TRBV14	15	CASSQEDRPLNEQYF
TRBV10-3	14	CASSLQISGNTIYF
TRBV7-9	15	CASSPLGAEKETQYF